This T cell receptor beta chain comes out of a study of cytomegalovirus exposure and HLA in healthy donors. Study results and caveats: A highly shared variant cluster was judged a likely technical artifact. In a later analysis, at a false discovery rate of 0.05, under 20,000 TCR beta sequences were associated with HLA alleles.

This clone was counted a few times. Antigen: not known. Donors were nominally healthy when sampled, though unrecorded immune exposures were likely. The PCR employed 60 Vbeta primers together with 13 Jbeta primers. Here immunoSEQ multiplex PCR was the method, and the copy in TCRdb shows in-frame clones only, minus some. In the table there are 250,000 to 350,000 clones, about nine tenths of which are singletons. The V gene lost 4 bases and the J gene lost 5 bases, with 18 bases spanning the gap. CDR1 is SGHRS, CDR2 YFSETQ, per germline. This CDR3 region has 15 residues. This chain joins TRBV5-1 and TRBJ1-1; tentatively, D is TRBD1 (5 bases). The sequence came from a man aged 40-49 years in good health and CMV-seropositive. What was sequenced was PBMCs. Written as DNA, the CDR3 is TGCGCCAGCAGCAACGGGACTACATGGCGGACTGAAGCTTTCTTT. Its protein product is CASSNGTTWRTEAFF. Based on the CDR3 plus reference TRBV5-1 and TRBJ1-1, the full variable domain is KAGVTQTPRYLIKTRGQQVTLSCSPISGHRSVSWYQQTPGQGLQFLFEYFSETQRNKGNFPGRFSGRQFSNSRSEMNVSTLELGDSALYLCASSNGTTWRTEAFFGQGTRLTVV.